This TCR beta chain appears in the sequencing data of a study of T cell changes during pregnancy in multiple sclerosis. Using immunoSEQ multiplex PCR, the repertoire was profiled, and TCRdb retains in-frame clones only, with some absent. Here the sample spans some 29,000 clones, around 90% being singletons. There are 14 residues in the CDR3. Per the germline V gene, CDR1 is MDHEN and CDR2 is SYDVKM. V lost 5 bases and J 3 bases, leaving 13 bases between the germline ends. V is TRBV28 and J is TRBJ1-2; unclear D gene. The sample consisted of CD4+ T cells from peripheral blood mononuclear cells, taken in the first trimester of pregnancy. The receptor was isolated from a female donor in good health, enrolled as a control in a pregnancy study. The CDR3 DNA sequence: TGTGCCAGCAGTCCAGCCCCCGGGGACTATGGCTACACCTTC. This codes for CASSPAPGDYGYTF.